The clone carrying this T cell receptor (beta chain) was picked up many times. Bulk tumor genomic DNA, 450 to 750 ng per sample, was the template. Biopsies, several per primary tumor and spaced far apart, were collected during surgery. Patients went through curative surgery, and their non-small cell lung cancer was untreated and newly diagnosed. The donor pool consisted of newly diagnosed non-small cell lung cancer patients who were having surgery with curative intent. Multiplex PCR employing 32 V and 13 J primers generated amplicons of the TCR beta CDR3. TCRdb fed the multiplex PCR reads into MiXCR, producing one record per CDR3 protein. The data show over 30,000 distinct CDR3 sequences, around 28% seen once. The data are from a study of immune heterogeneity within non-small cell lung tumors. The sequence was collected from a man aged 40-55 years with non-small cell lung cancer. The sample was lung tumor tissue.

Here the CDR3 DNA reads TGTGCCAGCTCACCTATGAGGGTAGACGAGCAGTACTTC. It is translated as CASSPMRVDEQYF. The chain joins TRBV18 to TRBJ2-7, with D possibly being TRBD2 (5 bases). CDR3 length: 13 amino acids. Per the germline V gene, CDR1 is KGHSH and CDR2 is LQKENI. V was cut by 3 bases and J by 5 bases, with 11 bases left in between.